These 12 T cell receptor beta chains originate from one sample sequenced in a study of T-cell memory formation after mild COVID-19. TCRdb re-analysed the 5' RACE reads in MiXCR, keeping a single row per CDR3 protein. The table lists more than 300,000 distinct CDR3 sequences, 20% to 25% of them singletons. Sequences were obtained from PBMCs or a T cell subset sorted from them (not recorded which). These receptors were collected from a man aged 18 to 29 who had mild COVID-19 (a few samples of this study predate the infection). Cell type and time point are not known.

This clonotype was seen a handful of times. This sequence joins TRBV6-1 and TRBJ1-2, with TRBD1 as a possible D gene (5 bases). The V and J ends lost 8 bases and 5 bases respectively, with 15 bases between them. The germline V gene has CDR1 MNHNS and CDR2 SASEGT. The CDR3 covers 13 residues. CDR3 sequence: CASSVRTSYGYTF. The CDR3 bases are TGTGCCAGCTCGGTCAGGACATCTTATGGCTACACCTTC.

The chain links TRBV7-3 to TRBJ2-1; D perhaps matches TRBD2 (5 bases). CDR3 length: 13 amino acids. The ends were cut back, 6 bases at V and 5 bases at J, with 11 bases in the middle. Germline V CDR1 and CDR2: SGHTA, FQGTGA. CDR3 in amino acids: CASRLGADNEQFF. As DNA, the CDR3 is TGTGCCAGCAGATTAGGAGCGGACAATGAGCAGTTCTTC. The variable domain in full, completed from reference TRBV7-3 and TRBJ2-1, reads GAGVSQTPSNKVTEKGKYVELRCDPISGHTALYWYRQSLGQGPEFLIYFQGTGAADDSGLPNDRFFAVRPEGSVSTLKIQRTERGDSAVYLCASRLGADNEQFFGPGTRLTVL.

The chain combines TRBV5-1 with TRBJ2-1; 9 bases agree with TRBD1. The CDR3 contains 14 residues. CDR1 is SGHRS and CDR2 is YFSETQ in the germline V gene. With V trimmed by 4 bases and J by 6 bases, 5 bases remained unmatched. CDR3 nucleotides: TGCGCCAGCAGCAGAAGACAGGGGGGCAATGAGCAGTTCTTC. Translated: CASSRRQGGNEQFF.

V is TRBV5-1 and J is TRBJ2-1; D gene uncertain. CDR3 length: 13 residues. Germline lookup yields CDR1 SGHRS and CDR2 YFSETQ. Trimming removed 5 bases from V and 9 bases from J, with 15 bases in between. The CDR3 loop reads CASRNEMGSEQFF. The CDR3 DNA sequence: TGCGCCAGCAGGAATGAAATGGGTTCTGAGCAGTTCTTC.

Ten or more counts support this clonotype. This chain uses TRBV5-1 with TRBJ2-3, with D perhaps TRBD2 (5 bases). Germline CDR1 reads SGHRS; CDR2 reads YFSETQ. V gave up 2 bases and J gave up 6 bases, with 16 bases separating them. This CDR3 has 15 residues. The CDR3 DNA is TGCGCCAGCAGCTTTGAGGGAAGAAGGGTTGATACGCAGTATTTT. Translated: CASSFEGRRVDTQYF.

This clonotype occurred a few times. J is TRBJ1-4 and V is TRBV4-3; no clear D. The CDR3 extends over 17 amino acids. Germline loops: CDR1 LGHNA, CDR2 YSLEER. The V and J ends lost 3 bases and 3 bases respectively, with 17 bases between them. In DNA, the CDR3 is TGCGCCAGCAGCCAGCAGAGCGCACCCTTTGCTAATGAAAAACTGTTTTTT. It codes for CASSQQSAPFANEKLFF.

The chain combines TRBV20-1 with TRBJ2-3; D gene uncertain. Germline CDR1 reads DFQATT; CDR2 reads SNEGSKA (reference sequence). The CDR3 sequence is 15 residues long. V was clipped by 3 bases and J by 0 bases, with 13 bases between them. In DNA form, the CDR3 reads TGCAGTGCTAGCAACTCCGCAAAGAGCACAGATACGCAGTATTTT. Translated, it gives CSASNSAKSTDTQYF.

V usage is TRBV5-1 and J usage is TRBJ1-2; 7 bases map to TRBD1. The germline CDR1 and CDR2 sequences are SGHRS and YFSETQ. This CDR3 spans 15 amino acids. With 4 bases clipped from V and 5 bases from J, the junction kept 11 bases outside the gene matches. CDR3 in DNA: TGCGCCAGCAGCCAGGTCAAGGGACAGATATATGGCTACACCTTC. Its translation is CASSQVKGQIYGYTF.

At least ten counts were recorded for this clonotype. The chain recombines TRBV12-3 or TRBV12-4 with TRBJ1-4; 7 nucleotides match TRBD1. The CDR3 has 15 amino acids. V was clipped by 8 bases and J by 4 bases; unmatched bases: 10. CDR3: CASSLGTVNNEKLFF. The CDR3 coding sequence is TGTGCCAGCTCCCTTGGGACAGTCAATAATGAAAAACTGTTTTTT.

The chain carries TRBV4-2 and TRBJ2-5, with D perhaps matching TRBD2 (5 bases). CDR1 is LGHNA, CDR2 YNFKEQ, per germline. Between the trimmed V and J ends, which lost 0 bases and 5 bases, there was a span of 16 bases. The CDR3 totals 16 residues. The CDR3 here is CASSQDGNSWRETQYF. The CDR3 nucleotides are TGTGCCAGCAGCCAAGATGGGAATAGCTGGAGGGAGACCCAGTACTTC.

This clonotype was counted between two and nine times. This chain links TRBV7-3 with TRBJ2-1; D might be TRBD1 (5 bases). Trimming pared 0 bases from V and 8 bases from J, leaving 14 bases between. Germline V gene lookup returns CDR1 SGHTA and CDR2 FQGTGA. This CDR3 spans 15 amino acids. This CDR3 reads CASSLTGVGVDEQFF. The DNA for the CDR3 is TGTGCCAGCAGCTTAACAGGGGTAGGTGTCGATGAGCAGTTCTTC.

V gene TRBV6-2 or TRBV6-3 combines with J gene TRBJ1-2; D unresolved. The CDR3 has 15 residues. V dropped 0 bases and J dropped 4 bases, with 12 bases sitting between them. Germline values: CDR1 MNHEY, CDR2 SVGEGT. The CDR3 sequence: CASSYSLESPYGYTF. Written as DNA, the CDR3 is TGTGCCAGCAGTTACTCTTTGGAGTCACCCTATGGCTACACCTTC.